This TCR beta chain derives from a study of patients and donors after allogeneic stem cell transplantation. Germline loops: CDR1 LGHDT, CDR2 YNNKEL (reference sequence). The CDR3 is 14 amino acids. The V end was cut by 0 bases, the J end by 4 bases, with 7 bases between. Via MiXCR, TCRdb re-called the RT-PCR reads, giving one row per CDR3 protein. This repertoire shows roughly 180,000 distinct CDR3 sequences, 41% found once; its top ten account for 33%. The chain carries TRBV3-1 and TRBJ1-5; possible D gene TRBD1, 6 bases. Sequenced sample: blood, either unsorted or a sorted T cell fraction (not recorded which). The clonotype comes from a human donor who was either an allogeneic HSCT recipient or a stem cell or donor lymphocyte infusion donor (not recorded which). It is not recorded whose cells these are; they may come from a transplant donor. The CDR3 region is CASSQEGGNQPQHF. DNA of the CDR3: TGTGCCAGCAGCCAAGAAGGGGGGAATCAGCCCCAGCATTTT.